This T cell receptor (beta chain) was observed in a study of EBV T-cell therapy then PD-1 blockade in nasopharyngeal carcinoma. A remark on this clone: Its antigen is still unknown.

Regarding treatment: AdE1-LMPpoly-expanded autologous EBV-specific T-cell therapy followed by anti-PD-1 nivolumab. Sequencing used immunoSEQ multiplex PCR; TCRdb keeps in-frame clones, though not all of them. The data show some 17,000 clones, over 80% seen once. CDR3 length equals 13 residues. Trimming removed 3 bases at V and 5 bases at J, with 11 bases between. The germline V gene encodes CDR1 KGHSH and CDR2 LQKENI. The chain employs TRBV18 and TRBJ2-7; D gene ambiguous. Sample: CD8+ T cells from blood, taken at day 0 from a patient whose treatment included autologous EBV-specific T cells and nivolumab. This receptor was taken from a man in his forties with nasopharyngeal carcinoma. The CDR3 coding sequence is TGTGCCAGCTCACCGATCTCAATCCACGAGCAGTACTTC. Translation: CASSPISIHEQYF.